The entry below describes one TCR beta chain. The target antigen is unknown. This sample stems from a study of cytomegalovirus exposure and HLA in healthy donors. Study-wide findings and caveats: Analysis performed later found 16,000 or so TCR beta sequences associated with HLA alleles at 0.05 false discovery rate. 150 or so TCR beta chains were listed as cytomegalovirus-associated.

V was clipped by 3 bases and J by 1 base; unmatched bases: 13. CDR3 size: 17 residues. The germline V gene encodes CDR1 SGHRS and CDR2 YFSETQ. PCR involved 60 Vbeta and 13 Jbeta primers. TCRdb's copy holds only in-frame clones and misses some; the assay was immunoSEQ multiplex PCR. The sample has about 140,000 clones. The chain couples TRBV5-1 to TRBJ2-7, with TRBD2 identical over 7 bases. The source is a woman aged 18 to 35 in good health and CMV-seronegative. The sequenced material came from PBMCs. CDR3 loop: CASSWMTGTTNSYEQYF. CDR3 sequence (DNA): TGCGCCAGCAGCTGGATGACCGGGACTACCAATTCCTACGAGCAGTACTTC.